This T cell receptor (beta chain) was captured in a study of monozygotic twins with inflammatory bowel disease. TCRdb re-analyzed the 5' RACE reads; it lists each CDR3 protein once, without DNA. This table lists approximately 390,000 distinct CDR3 sequences. Sequencing was done on a sample of blood. The source is a human donor with ulcerative colitis or Crohn's disease, or a healthy co-twin of an affected twin (not recorded which).

The CDR3 loop is CASSSPGQGRETQYF. V usage is TRBV27 and J usage is TRBJ2-5; TCRdb returns TRBD1, unconfirmable since there is no DNA. The germline CDR1 and CDR2 sequences are MNHEY and SMNVEV (reference sequence). The CDR3 sequence is 15 residues long.